Presented here are 27 T cell receptor beta chains from one specimen sequenced in a study of OX40 agonist ivuxolimab in advanced cancers. Generated by immunoSEQ multiplex PCR, the TCRdb table keeps only in-frame clones and is missing some. The data contain some 35,000 clones, approximately 80% of them singletons. The sample here was CD4+ or CD8+ T cells sorted from blood, taken in a trial of the OX40 agonist ivuxolimab. The receptors come from an adult with an advanced solid tumor such as melanoma, head and neck, liver or kidney cancer.

The chain uses TRBV6-5 and TRBJ1-2; D not certain. CDR1 is MNHEY, CDR2 SVGAGI, per germline. Trimming pared 2 bases from V and 3 bases from J, leaving 13 bases between. CDR3 length: 15 amino acids. In DNA form, the CDR3 reads TGTGCCAGCAGTTACCGGTGGCGAGGGTACTATGGCTACACCTTC. Translated: CASSYRWRGYYGYTF.

The rearrangement links TRBV27 to TRBJ1-2; D is unclear. V shed 4 bases and J shed 8 bases, with 20 bases lying between them. Looked up from germline, CDR1 is MNHEY and CDR2 is SMNVEV (reference sequence). The CDR3 sequence is 15 residues long. This chain's CDR3 is CASSSRHLKESGYTF. The CDR3 DNA sequence: TGTGCCAGCAGTTCCCGACACCTCAAGGAATCCGGCTACACCTTC.

The chain uses TRBV10-2 and TRBJ2-3; 8 bases line up with TRBD2. From germline, CDR1 is WSHSY and CDR2 SAAADI. The CDR3 loop spans 14 amino acids. V shed 6 bases, J shed 2 bases, and the junction held 4 bases outside the gene matches. The CDR3 coding sequence is TGCGCCAGCAGGACTAGCGACTACACAGATACGCAGTATTTT. Protein: CASRTSDYTDTQYF.

V usage is TRBV7-6 and J usage is TRBJ2-3, with 7 positions matching TRBD2. V lost 3 bases, J lost 0 bases, and 0 bases stayed unmatched. The CDR3 runs 14 residues. Germline V gene data show CDR1 as SGHVS and CDR2 as FNYEAQ. The CDR3 DNA sequence: TGTGCCAGCAGCTTGCGGGGGAGCACAGATACGCAGTATTTT. Translated, it gives CASSLRGSTDTQYF.

The chain uses TRBV28 and TRBJ1-1, with D uncertain. In germline, CDR1 is MDHEN, CDR2 SYDVKM. The CDR3 totals 14 residues. V was trimmed by 3 bases and J by 1 base, leaving 9 bases between them. The CDR3 DNA reads as TGTGCCAGCAGTTTGCTGGCCTCGAACACTGAAGCTTTCTTT. Translated, it gives CASSLLASNTEAFF.

This clone was recorded a few times. The chain combines TRBV30 with TRBJ1-6; maybe TRBD1 (6 bases). Germline V gives CDR1 GTSNPN, CDR2 SVGIG (reference sequence). V shed 2 bases and J shed 9 bases, with 20 bases lying between them. The CDR3 totals 16 residues. CDR3 loop: CAWSFTGRGKSSPLHF. For the CDR3, the DNA is TGTGCCTGGAGTTTCACAGGGCGGGGGAAGAGTTCACCCCTCCACTTT.

V and J are TRBV6-1 and TRBJ1-2; 7 nucleotides line up with TRBD1. The CDR3 is 14 amino acids. CDR1 and CDR2 (germline): MNHNS, SASEGT. V trimming: 6 bases; J trimming: 8 bases; junction bases outside the gene matches: 12. The CDR3 sequence is CASSENRGLGGYTF. The CDR3 bases are TGTGCCAGCAGCGAGAACAGGGGCCTGGGGGGCTACACCTTC.

Details on this clone: In the same sample, other DNA sequences code for this CDR3. The rearrangement uses TRBV4-1 and TRBJ1-1; D is unresolved. Trimming took off 4 bases at V and 3 bases at J, with 3 bases between the two ends. There are 11 residues in the CDR3. Germline loops: CDR1 MGHRA, CDR2 YSYEKL. The CDR3 DNA sequence: TGCGCCAGCAGCCGGGACACTGAAGCTTTCTTT. Encoded protein: CASSRDTEAFF.

This chain joins TRBV27 and TRBJ2-2; D is possibly TRBD1 (5 bases). Germline V CDR1 and CDR2: MNHEY, SMNVEV (reference sequence). V lost 6 bases to trimming and J lost 5 bases, with 13 bases between them. The CDR3 length is 14 residues. The CDR3 nucleotides read TGTGCCAGCAGGGGGCTCTCTAAGACCGGGGAGCTGTTTTTT. It encodes CASRGLSKTGELFF.

There are a few counts of this clone. The V and J genes are TRBV5-5 and TRBJ2-3; maybe TRBD2 (5 bases). This CDR3 is built from 17 residues. Germline V CDR1 and CDR2: SGHKS, YYEKEE (reference sequence). Between the trimmed V and J ends, which lost 5 bases and 3 bases, there was a span of 22 bases. The CDR3 nucleotides are TGTGCCAGCAGTCGCGGACGGTTTACTAGTTTGACAGATACGCAGTATTTT. Translated, it gives CASSRGRFTSLTDTQYF.

CDR3 residues: CASRAGEWNSPLHF. CDR3 DNA sequence: TGTGCCAGCAGAGCAGGGGAATGGAATTCACCCCTCCACTTT. The J gene is TRBJ1-6, the V gene TRBV6-1; D is perhaps TRBD1 (6 bases). The germline V gene has CDR1 MNHNS and CDR2 SASEGT. Trimming removed 6 bases from V and 7 bases from J, with 13 bases in between. There are 14 residues in the CDR3.

This chain uses TRBV7-2 with TRBJ1-3; D is uncertain. The CDR3 runs to 12 residues. Germline V gives CDR1 SGHTA, CDR2 FQGNSA. Trimming shortened V by 5 bases and J by 5 bases, and 7 bases separated the two germline ends. CDR3 sequence reads: CASSEVRNTIYF. CDR3 in DNA: TGTGCCAGCAGCGAAGTTCGAAACACCATATATTTT.

V is TRBV5-1 and J is TRBJ2-1; 11 bases are a match to TRBD2. CDR1 SGHRS and CDR2 YFSETQ come from the germline V gene. The CDR3 runs 14 residues. V lost 4 bases and J lost 9; bases outside the gene matches: 6. CDR3 in DNA: TGCGCCAGCAGCATTAGCGGGGGGGATCGTGAGCAGTTCTTC. Translated, it gives CASSISGGDREQFF.

This sequence joins TRBV6-1 and TRBJ2-1, with D tentatively TRBD1 (6 bases). The CDR3 extends over 15 amino acids. Trimming cost V 1 base and J 8 bases, with 15 bases left between them. The germline CDR1 and CDR2 sequences are MNHNS and SASEGT. The CDR3 DNA follows: TGTGCCAGCAGTGAAGGGGGGACACGGCGCGATGAGCAGTTCTTC. It codes for CASSEGGTRRDEQFF.

The chain couples TRBV9 to TRBJ2-3, with 12 bases aligning to TRBD2. Germline V gives CDR1 SGDLS, CDR2 YYNGEE. This CDR3 contains 16 residues. V lost 4 bases and J lost 4; bases outside the gene matches: 7. The CDR3 protein is CASSPRLAGGPDTQYF. The CDR3 DNA sequence: TGTGCCAGCAGCCCCAGGCTAGCGGGGGGGCCAGATACGCAGTATTTT.

The chain joins TRBV12-5 to TRBJ1-5; D might be TRBD1 (6 bases). This CDR3 is 14 amino acids long. V was clipped by 3 bases and J by 3 bases, with 9 bases between them. Germline V lookup: CDR1 LGHNT, CDR2 FRNRAP. CDR3: CASGLDRSNQPQHF. CDR3 DNA sequence: TGTGCTAGTGGTTTAGACAGGTCCAATCAGCCCCAGCATTTT.

The genes are TRBV28 and TRBJ2-5; maybe TRBD1 (5 bases). Trimming took off 5 bases at V and 3 bases at J, with 22 bases between the two ends. The CDR3 has 17 residues. CDR1 and CDR2 (germline): MDHEN, SYDVKM. The CDR3 DNA sequence: TGTGCCAGCAGTCTCCGGTCTGGGGCAAGGGGTAAAGAGACCCAGTACTTC. It specifies CASSLRSGARGKETQYF. Drawing the rest from reference TRBV28 and TRBJ2-5, the complete variable domain is DVKVTQSSRYLVKRTGEKVFLECVQDMDHENMFWYRQDPGLGLRLIYFSYDVKMKEKGDIPEGYSVSREKKERFSLILESASTNQTSMYLCASSLRSGARGKETQYFGPGTRLLVL.

The chain recombines TRBV27 with TRBJ1-1; no clear D. V shed 7 bases and J shed 5 bases, with 14 bases lying between them. The CDR3 consists of 13 residues. The germline CDR1 and CDR2 sequences are MNHEY and SMNVEV (reference sequence). The DNA of the CDR3 is TGTGCCAGCAAGCGGCAGGCGATTACTGAAGCTTTCTTT. This gives the protein CASKRQAITEAFF.

The chain joins TRBV7-3 to TRBJ2-2; possibly TRBD1 for D (6 bases). The CDR3 contains 13 residues. Trimming left V 2 bases short and J 6 bases short, with 7 bases between. The germline CDR1 and CDR2 sequences are SGHTA and FQGTGA. The DNA of the CDR3 is TGTGCCAGCAGCTTAGAGGGGGCCGGGGAGCTGTTTTTT. The encoded protein is CASSLEGAGELFF.

The rearrangement links TRBV5-6 to TRBJ2-3; a weak D match, TRBD1 (5 bases). The germline CDR1 and CDR2 sequences are SGHDT and YYEEEE. V was pared by 2 bases and J by 6 bases, with 10 bases between. This CDR3 has 13 residues. CDR3 sequence reads: CASSLKGPDTQYF. CDR3 nucleotide sequence: TGTGCCAGCAGCTTAAAGGGGCCCGATACGCAGTATTTT. Looking up the rest from reference TRBV5-6 and TRBJ2-3 gives the full variable domain: DAGVTQSPTHLIKTRGQQVTLRCSPKSGHDTVSWYQQALGQGPQFIFQYYEEEERQRGNFPDRFSGHQFPNYSSELNVNALLLGDSALYLCASSLKGPDTQYFGPGTRLTVL.

The V and J genes are TRBV5-5 and TRBJ1-3, with D uncertain. Looked up from germline, CDR1 is SGHKS and CDR2 is YYEKEE (reference sequence). The CDR3 sequence is 12 residues long. V lost 5 bases to trimming and J lost 9 bases, with 12 bases between them. CDR3 DNA sequence: TGTGCCAGCAGATATCACGGGATCACCATATATTTT. It specifies CASRYHGITIYF.

This chain links TRBV19 with TRBJ2-1; D uncertain. Trimming pared 9 bases from V and 7 bases from J, leaving 10 bases between. The CDR3 totals 11 residues. The V gene's germline CDR1 is LNHDA and CDR2 SQIVND (reference sequence). CDR3 nucleotides: TGTGCCAGCCGCCGGGCTAATGAGCAGTTCTTC. Translated, it gives CASRRANEQFF. The variable domain in full, completed from reference TRBV19 and TRBJ2-1, reads DGGITQSPKYLFRKEGQNVTLSCEQNLNHDAMYWYRQDPGQGLRLIYYSQIVNDFQKGDIAEGYSVSREKKESFPLTVTSAQKNPTAFYLCASRRANEQFFGPGTRLTVL.

The chain has TRBV7-2 and TRBJ1-3; TRBD1 aligns across 8 bases. The CDR3 runs to 16 residues. Germline-derived CDR1 and CDR2 are SGHTA and FQGNSA. The ends lost 5 bases at V and 2 bases at J; junction bases unmatched: 8. The CDR3 DNA is TGTGCCAGCAGCCTTAGCGTGACAGGGGCTGGAAACACCATATATTTT. Translation gives CASSLSVTGAGNTIYF.

The CDR3 sequence is CAWSYYEGIRDTEAFF. The CDR3 DNA is TGTGCCTGGAGTTATTATGAGGGGATTAGGGACACTGAAGCTTTCTTT. V is TRBV30 and J is TRBJ1-1, with D maybe TRBD1 (5 bases). Trimming cost V 2 bases and J 3 bases, with 19 bases left between them. This CDR3 comprises 16 residues. The germline gives CDR1 GTSNPN, CDR2 SVGIG (reference sequence).

The chain couples TRBV7-9 to TRBJ2-5, with D perhaps TRBD1 (7 bases). Germline V lookup: CDR1 SEHNR, CDR2 FQNEAQ (reference sequence). Trimming removed 5 bases from V and 2 bases from J, with 12 bases in between. This CDR3 has 14 residues. The CDR3 here is CASSLTGTQETQYF. CDR3 DNA: TGTGCCAGCAGCCTGACAGGGACTCAAGAGACCCAGTACTTC.

The chain recombines TRBV10-2 with TRBJ2-7, with 8 bases aligning to TRBD2. CDR3 length: 13 residues. V lost 8 bases and J lost 2; bases outside the gene matches: 5. Germline values: CDR1 WSHSY, CDR2 SAAADI. CDR3 nucleotide sequence: TGCGCCAGCCGGGGGGGAGGGACCTACGAGCAGTACTTC. Encoded protein: CASRGGGTYEQYF.

This clone has just a few counts. This chain links TRBV6-5 with TRBJ2-3; maybe TRBD1 (5 bases). V was cut by 1 base and J by 3 bases, with 11 bases left in between. The V gene's germline CDR1 is MNHEY and CDR2 SVGAGI. The CDR3 is made up of 15 amino acids. The CDR3 DNA is TGTGCCAGCAGTTACTATGGGGCAGAGACAGATACGCAGTATTTT. This translates into CASSYYGAETDTQYF.